These T cell receptor beta chains were read from a single sample in a study of T cell responses to AZD1222 COVID-19 vaccine. Assay: immunoSEQ multiplex PCR; the TCRdb copy retains only in-frame clones and omits some. The sample shows 85,000 to 90,000 clones, around nine tenths of them seen only once. This material consisted of peripheral blood, taken on day 0 of MenACWY control vaccination. These receptors were taken from an adult in good health. Both conserved end residues are part of each CDR3. D genes are given only for firm matches. Clone size, where shown, is once, few, many, or a class for clones that have expanded.

V gene	J gene	clone size	D gene	CDR3 protein	CDR3 DNA
TRBV5-7	TRBJ2-7	NA	NA	CASSLFVGTSYEQYF	TGTGCCAGCAGCTTGTTTGTGGGAACCTCCTACGAGCAGTACTTC
TRBV5-1	TRBJ1-1	once	NA	CASSLALEGNTEAFF	TGCGCCAGCAGCTTGGCTTTAGAGGGTAACACTGAAGCTTTCTTT
TRBV2	TRBJ2-5	once	NA	CASSPERETQYF	TGTGCCAGCAGTCCGGAGAGAGAGACCCAGTACTTC
TRBV4-1	TRBJ2-2	NA	NA	CASSQDKVAGELFF	TGCGCCAGCAGCCAAGATAAAGTAGCCGGGGAGCTGTTTTTT
TRBV5-6	TRBJ1-1	NA	NA	CASSRGGEDTEAFF	TGTGCCAGCAGCCGGGGAGGGGAGGACACTGAAGCTTTCTTT
TRBV18	TRBJ1-1	NA	NA	CASSPKQGNTEAFF	TGTGCCAGCTCACCTAAACAGGGGAACACTGAAGCTTTCTTT
TRBV6-5	TRBJ2-6	NA	NA	CASSIYSGANVLTF	TGTGCCAGCAGCATTTACTCTGGGGCCAACGTCCTGACTTTC
TRBV9	TRBJ2-1	few	NA	CASSVVGQGLYNEQFF	TGTGCCAGCAGCGTAGTAGGGCAGGGCTTGTACAATGAGCAGTTCTTC
TRBV6-5	TRBJ2-1	NA	NA	CASSRDLLNNEQFF	TGTGCCAGCTCCCGGGACCTACTGAACAATGAGCAGTTCTTC
TRBV6-1	TRBJ2-1	NA	NA	CASSEVSGRNEQFF	TGTGCCAGCAGTGAAGTTTCGGGCCGCAATGAGCAGTTCTTC
TRBV18	TRBJ2-5	NA	NA	CASSPLEETQYF	TGTGCCAGCTCACCACTTGAAGAGACCCAGTACTTC
TRBV19	TRBJ1-2	NA	NA	CASTPMAEGGYTF	TGTGCCAGTACCCCAATGGCAGAAGGTGGCTACACCTTC
TRBV4-3	TRBJ2-2	NA	NA	CASSQDLERTSTPTGELFF	TGCGCCAGCAGCCAAGATCTGGAGCGCACCTCAACTCCCACCGGGGAGCTGTTTTTT
TRBV5-4	TRBJ2-2	NA	TRBD2	CASSLGGLAGSTGELFF	TGTGCCAGCAGCTTGGGGGGACTAGCGGGATCCACCGGGGAGCTGTTTTTT
TRBV3-1/TRBV3-2	TRBJ2-2	NA	NA	CASSQHRAGELFF	TGTGCCAGCAGCCAACATAGGGCCGGGGAGCTGTTTTTT
TRBV6-2/TRBV6-3	TRBJ2-1	NA	TRBD1	CASSYATGAGQFF	TGTGCCAGCAGTTACGCGACAGGGGCGGGGCAGTTCTTC
TRBV11-1	TRBJ1-1	NA	NA	CASSLRQFEITEAFF	TGTGCCAGCAGCTTAAGACAGTTCGAGATCACTGAAGCTTTCTTT
TRBV11-2	TRBJ1-1	NA	NA	CASSLDLGARGTEAFF	TGTGCCAGCAGCTTAGATTTGGGGGCGCGGGGCACTGAAGCTTTCTTT
TRBV18	TRBJ2-7	NA	NA	CASSPPSISYEQYF	TGTGCCAGCTCACCACCCTCTATTTCCTACGAGCAGTACTTC
TRBV6-5	TRBJ2-5	NA	NA	CASTPSGKVETQYF	TGTGCCAGCACGCCCTCGGGAAAGGTGGAGACCCAGTACTTC
TRBV6-5	TRBJ1-1	NA	NA	CASFRGSIRPEAFF	TGTGCCAGCTTTAGGGGCTCTATTCGCCCTGAAGCTTTCTTT
TRBV9	TRBJ2-5	NA	TRBD2	CASSVGGLAGEETQYF	TGTGCCAGCAGCGTAGGCGGACTAGCGGGAGAAGAGACCCAGTACTTC
TRBV15	TRBJ2-1	NA	TRBD1	CATSRAGTGIPEQFF	TGTGCCACCAGCAGAGCCGGGACAGGGATTCCTGAGCAGTTCTTC
TRBV5-1	TRBJ1-6	NA	TRBD1	CASSLAGTGVSPLHF	TGCGCCAGCAGCTTGGCCGGGACAGGGGTTTCACCCCTCCACTTT
TRBV5-5	TRBJ2-2	NA	TRBD2	CASSLDPGGTGELFF	TGTGCCAGCAGCTTGGACCCGGGGGGTACCGGGGAGCTGTTTTTT
TRBV9	TRBJ1-1	NA	TRBD1	CASSADRGRMNTEAFF	TGTGCCAGCAGCGCCGACAGGGGGAGAATGAACACTGAAGCTTTCTTT
TRBV6-2/TRBV6-3	TRBJ1-5	NA	NA	CASSSIGQPQHF	TGTGCCAGCAGTTCCATTGGTCAGCCCCAGCATTTT
TRBV6-1	TRBJ2-2	once	TRBD2	CASSELADTGELFF	TGTGCCAGCAGTGAACTAGCGGACACCGGGGAGCTGTTTTTT
TRBV7-6	TRBJ1-4	NA	NA	CASSLAPQENNEKLFF	TGTGCCAGCAGCTTAGCCCCACAGGAGAACAATGAAAAACTGTTTTTT
TRBV29-1	TRBJ2-5	once	TRBD2	CSVLIGRAGETQYF	TGCAGCGTTTTAATCGGGAGGGCCGGGGAGACCCAGTACTTC